What follows are 23 T cell receptor beta chains derived from one specimen sequenced in a study of blood T cell repertoires in COVID-19. Sequencing was performed with immunoSEQ multiplex PCR; in TCRdb, only in-frame clones are kept and a portion is missing. The table lists around 340,000 clones, 85% to 90% of them singletons. Sequencing was performed on PBMCs or T cells enriched from blood (not recorded which). The receptor source for this set is a woman aged 30 to 39 who had been exposed to COVID-19.

The chain combines TRBV19 with TRBJ1-5; D not certain. V was pared by 1 base and J by 3 bases, with 7 bases between. Germline values: CDR1 LNHDA, CDR2 SQIVND (reference sequence). This CDR3 has 14 residues. CDR3 region: CASSIGQNNQPQHF. For the CDR3, the DNA is TGTGCCAGTAGTATAGGGCAGAACAATCAGCCCCAGCATTTT.

V and J are TRBV6-1 and TRBJ1-4; D is ambiguous. Trimming shortened V by 4 bases and J by 0 bases, and 12 bases separated the two germline ends. Germline-derived CDR1 and CDR2 are MNHNS and SASEGT. The CDR3 length is 16 residues. CDR3: CASSAWQRATNEKLFF. CDR3 DNA sequence: TGTGCCAGCAGTGCTTGGCAGAGGGCAACTAATGAAAAACTGTTTTTT.

The rearrangement uses TRBV5-1 and TRBJ2-3, with TRBD1 matching 9 bases. This CDR3 is built from 16 residues. Germline V gives CDR1 SGHRS, CDR2 YFSETQ. The junction had 7 bases not matched to a gene; V was cut back by 0 bases and J by 5 bases. The CDR3 reads CASSLGGTGFQDTQYF. CDR3 coding DNA: TGCGCCAGCAGCTTGGGCGGGACAGGGTTTCAAGATACGCAGTATTTT.

The chain links TRBV5-6 to TRBJ2-7; 10 bases map to TRBD2. This CDR3 region has 15 residues. V shed 4 bases, J shed 7 bases, and the junction held 11 bases outside the gene matches. Germline-derived CDR1 and CDR2 are SGHDT and YYEEEE. CDR3 sequence (DNA): TGTGCCAGCAGCCCCGGGGTAGCGGGAGGTCGGGAGCAGTACTTC. Translated: CASSPGVAGGREQYF. Filled out from reference TRBV5-6 and TRBJ2-7, the complete variable domain reads DAGVTQSPTHLIKTRGQQVTLRCSPKSGHDTVSWYQQALGQGPQFIFQYYEEEERQRGNFPDRFSGHQFPNYSSELNVNALLLGDSALYLCASSPGVAGGREQYFGPGTRLTVT.

V gene TRBV30 combines with J gene TRBJ1-5; 7 nucleotides agree with TRBD1. The CDR3 extends over 15 amino acids. In germline, CDR1 is GTSNPN, CDR2 SVGIG (reference sequence). V was clipped by 3 bases and J by 0 bases; unmatched bases: 5. DNA for the CDR3: TGTGCCTGGAGCTCGAGACAGGGTAGCAATCAGCCCCAGCATTTT. This sequence encodes CAWSSRQGSNQPQHF.

This clone was seen only once. The CDR3 region is CASSQDVGTSLTSTDTQYF. CDR3 in DNA: TGCGCCAGCAGCCAAGACGTAGGGACTAGCCTTACCAGCACAGATACGCAGTATTTT. The chain is built from TRBV4-1 and TRBJ2-3, with TRBD2 identical over 9 bases. V trimming: 0 bases; J trimming: 0 bases; junction bases outside the gene matches: 10. Looked up from germline, CDR1 is MGHRA and CDR2 is YSYEKL. The CDR3 runs to 19 residues.

This sequence joins TRBV9 and TRBJ2-2; D is unclear. CDR1 is SGDLS, CDR2 YYNGEE, per germline. The CDR3 extends over 16 amino acids. The germline V and J ends were trimmed by 0 bases and 0 bases, with 9 bases remaining between them. This CDR3 is CASSVGPEPNTGELFF. CDR3 DNA sequence: TGTGCCAGCAGCGTAGGGCCAGAACCGAACACCGGGGAGCTGTTTTTT.

The chain couples TRBV5-1 to TRBJ2-1, with 9 positions matching TRBD1. CDR3 length equals 14 residues. The ends lost 4 bases at V and 3 bases at J; junction bases unmatched: 2. Germline assignment: CDR1 SGHRS and CDR2 YFSETQ. This CDR3 is CASSPGQGYNEQFF. The CDR3 DNA is TGCGCCAGCAGCCCGGGACAGGGCTACAATGAGCAGTTCTTC.

The rearrangement uses TRBV27 and TRBJ2-5; possible D gene TRBD1, 7 bases. CDR3 size: 17 residues. Trimming took off 0 bases at V and 1 base at J, with 15 bases between the two ends. Germline V gene data show CDR1 as MNHEY and CDR2 as SMNVEV (reference sequence). The CDR3 is CASSLSRRQGGQETQYF. CDR3 in DNA: TGTGCCAGCAGTTTATCCCGTCGACAGGGAGGCCAAGAGACCCAGTACTTC.

The chain is built from TRBV4-2 and TRBJ2-1; 14 bases agree with TRBD2. V was clipped by 5 bases and J by 8 bases; unmatched bases: 8. The CDR3 loop spans 16 amino acids. CDR1 is LGHNA, CDR2 YNFKEQ, per germline. The CDR3 DNA sequence: TGTGCCAGCAGCAGCACCGGGACTAGCGGGAGTGATGAGCAGTTCTTC. This encodes CASSSTGTSGSDEQFF.

The chain joins TRBV19 to TRBJ2-1, with 11 positions matching TRBD2. This CDR3 spans 15 amino acids. Per the germline V gene, CDR1 is LNHDA and CDR2 is SQIVND (reference sequence). Trimming took 9 bases from V and 3 from J; bases not matched to a gene: 7. Here the CDR3 reads CASGMGLAVYNEQFF. DNA for the CDR3: TGTGCCAGCGGGATGGGACTAGCGGTCTACAATGAGCAGTTCTTC.

V usage is TRBV28 and J usage is TRBJ2-5; D is uncertain. The CDR3 covers 11 residues. V dropped 8 bases and J dropped 4 bases, with 8 bases sitting between them. Germline CDR1 reads MDHEN; CDR2 reads SYDVKM. CDR3 nucleotide sequence: TGTGCCAGCTCCCCGCGAGAGACCCAGTACTTC. It codes for CASSPRETQYF.

This chain joins TRBV28 and TRBJ2-7, with TRBD2 as a possible D gene (5 bases). Trimming stripped 3 bases from V and 7 bases from J, with 22 bases between. The CDR3 extends over 16 amino acids. Looked up from germline, CDR1 is MDHEN and CDR2 is SYDVKM. The CDR3 DNA is TGTGCCAGCAGTTTGGACGACCCGGCTATTAGGAGGGAGCAGTACTTC. Amino acid sequence: CASSLDDPAIRREQYF. The variable domain in full, completed from reference TRBV28 and TRBJ2-7, reads DVKVTQSSRYLVKRTGEKVFLECVQDMDHENMFWYRQDPGLGLRLIYFSYDVKMKEKGDIPEGYSVSREKKERFSLILESASTNQTSMYLCASSLDDPAIRREQYFGPGTRLTVT.

The chain carries TRBV6-2 or TRBV6-3 and TRBJ1-1, with D perhaps matching TRBD1 (6 bases). Germline CDR1 is MNHEY and CDR2 is SVGEGT. This CDR3 contains 14 residues. The V end lost 5 bases, the J end lost 8 bases, and 18 bases lay between the germline ends. The DNA for the CDR3 is TGTGCCAGCAGTGACACTAGGGGGTTCAGGGAAGCTTTCTTT. This gives the protein CASSDTRGFREAFF.

V is TRBV5-1 and J is TRBJ2-7; 9 bases match TRBD1. Germline CDR1 is SGHRS and CDR2 is YFSETQ. J gave up 4 bases and V 5 bases, and 10 bases lay outside the gene matches. CDR3 length: 15 amino acids. Here the CDR3 reads CASRSAGQGIYEQYF. As DNA, the CDR3 is TGCGCCAGCAGGAGTGCCGGACAGGGGATTTACGAGCAGTACTTC.

The chain carries TRBV29-1 and TRBJ2-7; 8 nucleotides match TRBD2. This CDR3 region has 15 residues. With 3 bases clipped from V and 7 bases from J, the junction kept 14 bases outside the gene matches. Looked up from germline, CDR1 is SQVTM and CDR2 is ANQGSEA. This CDR3 is CSVDSLAGPPGEQYF. Here the CDR3 DNA reads TGCAGCGTTGATTCCCTAGCGGGCCCGCCGGGGGAGCAGTACTTC.

The rearrangement uses TRBV19 and TRBJ1-1; D is unclear. Germline V gene data show CDR1 as LNHDA and CDR2 as SQIVND (reference sequence). With 6 bases removed from V and 7 bases from J, the gap between germline ends came to 9 bases. The CDR3 has 11 residues. The CDR3 DNA reads as TGTGCCAGTAGGGCAGGTCTTGAAGCTTTCTTT. Translating it yields CASRAGLEAFF.

This chain links TRBV5-1 with TRBJ1-4, with D perhaps matching TRBD1 (5 bases). Germline V gives CDR1 SGHRS, CDR2 YFSETQ. Trimming took 0 bases from V and 2 from J, leaving 11 bases between them. This CDR3 has 16 amino acids. This chain's CDR3 is CASSLASGYTNEKLFF. CDR3 DNA sequence: TGCGCCAGCAGCTTGGCCTCAGGGTATACTAATGAAAAACTGTTTTTT.

This chain uses TRBV30 with TRBJ1-1; 8 bases fit TRBD1. Germline V gene sequence: CDR1 GTSNPN, CDR2 SVGIG (reference sequence). The CDR3 has 12 amino acids. With V trimmed by 7 bases and J by 0 bases, 1 base remained unmatched. The CDR3 here is CALDRVNTEAFF. CDR3 nucleotide sequence: TGTGCCTTGGACAGGGTGAACACTGAAGCTTTCTTT. The full variable domain, its missing parts supplied by reference TRBV30 and TRBJ1-1, is SQTIHQWPATLVQPVGSPLSLECTVEGTSNPNLYWYRQAAGRGLQLLFYSVGIGQISSEVPQNLSASRPQDRQFILSSKKLLLSDSGFYLCALDRVNTEAFFGQGTRLTVV.

CDR3 residues: CASSAYSGLYEQYF. The CDR3 region has the DNA TGTGCCAGCAGCGCATATAGCGGCCTCTACGAGCAGTACTTC. The chain recombines TRBV7-2 with TRBJ2-7, with D tentatively TRBD2 (6 bases). Germline lookup yields CDR1 SGHTA and CDR2 FQGNSA. V shed 5 bases and J shed 3 bases, with 14 bases lying between them. CDR3 size: 14 residues.

This sequence joins TRBV18 and TRBJ1-3; 8 bases map to TRBD1. V lost 1 base, J lost 3 bases, and 8 bases stayed unmatched. The CDR3 contains 17 residues. The germline gives CDR1 KGHSH, CDR2 LQKENI. The CDR3: CASSPLTGGSFGNTIYF. The CDR3 DNA sequence: TGTGCCAGCTCACCACTCACAGGGGGGAGTTTTGGAAACACCATATATTTT.

This chain uses TRBV3-1 (or the pseudogene TRBV3-2) with TRBJ1-6; no definite D call. The germline V and J ends were trimmed by 4 bases and 10 bases, with 14 bases remaining between them. CDR1 and CDR2 (germline): LGHDT, YNNKEL (reference sequence). There are 14 residues in the CDR3. The chain's CDR3 is CASSLIIPGSPLHF. In DNA form, the CDR3 reads TGTGCCAGCAGCCTTATCATCCCGGGGTCACCCCTCCACTTT.

The J gene is TRBJ1-1, the V gene TRBV5-1, with 9 positions matching TRBD1. This CDR3 contains 14 residues. V dropped 4 bases and J dropped 5; count of bases not matched to a gene: 6. CDR1 and CDR2 (germline): SGHRS, YFSETQ. CDR3 amino acids: CASSHGQGRTEAFF. The CDR3 nucleotides are TGCGCCAGCAGCCATGGACAGGGGAGGACTGAAGCTTTCTTT.